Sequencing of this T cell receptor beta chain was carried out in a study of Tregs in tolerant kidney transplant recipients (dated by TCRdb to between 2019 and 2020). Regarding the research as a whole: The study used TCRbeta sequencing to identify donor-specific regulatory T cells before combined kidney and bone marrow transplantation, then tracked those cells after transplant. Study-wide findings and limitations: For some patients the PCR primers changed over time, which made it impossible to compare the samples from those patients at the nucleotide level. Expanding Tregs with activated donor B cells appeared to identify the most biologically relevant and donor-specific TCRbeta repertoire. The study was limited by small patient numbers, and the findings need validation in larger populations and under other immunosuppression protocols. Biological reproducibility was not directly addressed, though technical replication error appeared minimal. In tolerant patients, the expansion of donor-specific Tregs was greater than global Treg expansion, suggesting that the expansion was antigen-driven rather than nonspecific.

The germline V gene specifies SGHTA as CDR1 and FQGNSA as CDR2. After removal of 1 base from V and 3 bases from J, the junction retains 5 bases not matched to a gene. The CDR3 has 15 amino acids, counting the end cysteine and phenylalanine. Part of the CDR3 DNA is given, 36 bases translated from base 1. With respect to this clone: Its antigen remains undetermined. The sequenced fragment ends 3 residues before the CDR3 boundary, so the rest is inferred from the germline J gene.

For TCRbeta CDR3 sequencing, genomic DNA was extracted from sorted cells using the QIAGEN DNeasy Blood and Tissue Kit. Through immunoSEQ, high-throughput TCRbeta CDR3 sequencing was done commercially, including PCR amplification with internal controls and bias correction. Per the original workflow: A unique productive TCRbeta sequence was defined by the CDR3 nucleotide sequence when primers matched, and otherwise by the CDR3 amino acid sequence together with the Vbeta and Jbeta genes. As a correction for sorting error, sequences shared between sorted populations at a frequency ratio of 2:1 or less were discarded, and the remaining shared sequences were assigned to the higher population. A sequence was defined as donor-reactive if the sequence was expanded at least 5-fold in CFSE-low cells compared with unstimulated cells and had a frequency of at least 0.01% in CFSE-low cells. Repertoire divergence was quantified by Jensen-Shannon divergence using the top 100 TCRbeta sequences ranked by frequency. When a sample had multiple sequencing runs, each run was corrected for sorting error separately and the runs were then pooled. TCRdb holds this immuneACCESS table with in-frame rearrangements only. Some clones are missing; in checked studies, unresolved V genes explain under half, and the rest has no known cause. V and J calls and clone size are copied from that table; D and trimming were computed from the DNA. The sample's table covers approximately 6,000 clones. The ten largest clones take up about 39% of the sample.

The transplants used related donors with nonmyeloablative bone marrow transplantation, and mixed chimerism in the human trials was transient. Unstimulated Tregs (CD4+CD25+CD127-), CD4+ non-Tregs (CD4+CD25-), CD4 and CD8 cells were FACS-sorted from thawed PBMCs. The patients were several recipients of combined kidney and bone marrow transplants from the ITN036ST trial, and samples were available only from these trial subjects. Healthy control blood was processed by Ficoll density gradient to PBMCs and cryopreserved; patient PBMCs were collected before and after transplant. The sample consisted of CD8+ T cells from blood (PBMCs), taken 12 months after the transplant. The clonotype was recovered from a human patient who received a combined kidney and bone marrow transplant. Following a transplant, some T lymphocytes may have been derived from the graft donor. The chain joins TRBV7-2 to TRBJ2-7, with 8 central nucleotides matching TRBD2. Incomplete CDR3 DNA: TGTGCCAGCAGCTTAGGGCTAGCGGGCCTCTACGAG. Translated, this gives CASSLGLAGLYE. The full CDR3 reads CASSLGLAGLYEQYF.